A selection of T cell receptor beta chains follows, all from one sample in a study of blood T cell repertoires in COVID-19. Repertoires were generated with immunoSEQ multiplex PCR, while TCRdb's copy carries only in-frame clones and drops some. Of about 41,000 clones in the sample, about 86% were seen once. Sequencing was carried out using peripheral blood. The receptors here all came from a woman older than 75 with active or convalescent COVID-19. CDR3s include the opening cysteine and the closing phenylalanine or tryptophan. The order of the fields is V gene, D gene, clone size, J gene, CDR3 protein, CDR3 DNA. A D gene is named only where the DNA matches it firmly. Clone size is not always given. Where it is, it says once, few, many or a class for expanded clones.

TRBV6-5,.,few,TRBJ1-1,CASSDRPNTEAFF,TGTGCCAGCAGCGACAGGCCGAACACTGAAGCTTTCTTT
TRBV9,.,.,TRBJ1-3,CASSVESQGNTIYF,TGTGCCAGCAGCGTAGAGAGCCAAGGAAACACCATATATTTT
TRBV19,.,few,TRBJ1-1,CASSTNTGKAFF,TGTGCCAGTAGTACAAACACGGGAAAAGCTTTCTTT
TRBV2,.,.,TRBJ2-1,CASRGRDKTIEVYNEQFF,TGTGCCAGCAGGGGCCGGGACAAAACAATTGAGGTCTACAATGAGCAGTTCTTC
TRBV3-1/TRBV3-2,TRBD2,.,TRBJ2-3,CASSHGGLAGGWGTDTQYF,TGTGCCAGCAGCCATGGGGGACTAGCGGGAGGATGGGGTACAGATACGCAGTATTTT
TRBV9,TRBD2,once,TRBJ2-1,CASSVDWASGSDEQFF,TGTGCCAGCAGCGTAGATTGGGCTAGCGGGAGTGATGAGCAGTTCTTC
TRBV28,TRBD1,once,TRBJ1-4,CASSLPGQDEKLFF,TGTGCCAGCAGCCTGCCGGGACAGGATGAAAAACTGTTTTTT
TRBV6-5,.,.,TRBJ2-7,CASGGSPYEQYF,TGTGCCAGCGGGGGGAGTCCCTACGAGCAGTACTTC
TRBV7-2,TRBD1,.,TRBJ2-1,CASSLAGTAYNEQFF,TGTGCCAGCAGCTTAGCGGGGACAGCCTACAATGAGCAGTTCTTC
TRBV9,TRBD2,.,TRBJ2-1,CASSALGGTSGSYEQFF,TGTGCCAGCAGCGCCCTCGGAGGGACTAGCGGGAGCTATGAGCAGTTCTTC
TRBV6-5,.,.,TRBJ1-6,CASSYSIPGNSPLHF,TGTGCCAGCAGTTACTCAATCCCAGGGAATTCACCCCTCCACTTT
TRBV10-3,.,.,TRBJ2-5,CATAREVQETQYF,TGTGCCACCGCGCGGGAAGTCCAAGAGACCCAGTACTTC
TRBV19,TRBD1,.,TRBJ1-1,CASKQGQGGTEAFF,TGTGCCAGTAAACAGGGACAGGGGGGAACTGAAGCTTTCTTT
TRBV28,.,.,TRBJ1-5,CASSLLGLGQPQHF,TGTGCCAGCAGTTTGTTAGGACTTGGACAGCCCCAGCATTTT
TRBV19,TRBD1,.,TRBJ1-1,CASSNKGQGTEAFF,TGTGCCAGTAGTAACAAAGGACAGGGCACTGAAGCTTTCTTT
TRBV19,.,once,TRBJ1-5,CASSISGERNQPQHF,TGTGCCAGTAGTATTTCTGGGGAGCGCAATCAGCCCCAGCATTTT
TRBV5-1,TRBD1,.,TRBJ1-1,CASTTGGRTEAFF,TGCGCCAGCACGACAGGGGGAAGAACTGAAGCTTTCTTT
TRBV6-6,.,.,TRBJ1-2,CASSSGGGYGYTF,TGTGCCAGCAGTTCCGGGGGGGGCTATGGCTACACCTTC
TRBV5-5,.,.,TRBJ2-1,CASSLGADRPSYNEQFF,TGTGCCAGCAGCTTGGGGGCCGACAGGCCGAGTTACAATGAGCAGTTCTTC
TRBV19,.,.,TRBJ2-5,CASSTSQETQYF,TGTGCCAGTAGTACTAGCCAAGAGACCCAGTACTTC
TRBV18,.,.,TRBJ1-2,CASSQMDSPYTF,TGTGCCAGCTCACAAATGGACAGCCCCTACACCTTC
TRBV4-2,.,.,TRBJ2-7,CASSRGPTRSEQYF,TGTGCCAGCAGCCGGGGGCCCACGCGCTCCGAGCAGTACTTC
TRBV6-6,.,.,TRBJ2-7,CASSTSYEQYF,TGTGCCAGCAGTACTAGTTACGAGCAGTACTTC
TRBV18,.,once,TRBJ1-1,CASLGPGRAAEAFF,TGTGCCAGCCTCGGGCCCGGCAGGGCAGCTGAAGCTTTCTTT
TRBV7-9,.,.,TRBJ1-6,CASSLNAGNNSPLHF,TGTGCCAGCAGCTTAAACGCAGGAAACAATTCACCCCTCCACTTT
TRBV19,.,few,TRBJ1-2,CASHSGGNYGYTF,TGTGCCAGCCACTCGGGTGGTAACTATGGCTACACCTTC
TRBV30,.,.,TRBJ2-2,CAWSPGRGELFF,TGTGCCTGGAGCCCAGGGCGCGGGGAGCTGTTTTTT
TRBV3-1/TRBV3-2,.,.,TRBJ1-3,CASTQGTLSGNTIYF,TGTGCCAGTACACAGGGCACGCTCTCTGGAAACACCATATATTTT
TRBV29-1,.,once,TRBJ1-1,CSVDGLTGNTEAFF,TGCAGCGTCGATGGCCTCACAGGGAACACTGAAGCTTTCTTT
TRBV24-1,.,many,TRBJ2-2,CATSDSGERELFF,TGTGCCACCAGTGATTCAGGGGAGCGGGAGCTGTTTTTT
TRBV5-4,TRBD1,.,TRBJ1-2,CASSPQGAGTNYGYTF,TGTGCCAGCAGCCCGCAGGGGGCAGGGACTAACTATGGCTACACCTTC
TRBV28,.,.,TRBJ1-2,CASSLGSYGYTF,TGTGCCAGCAGTTTGGGGAGCTATGGCTACACCTTC
TRBV7-9,.,.,TRBJ1-1,CASSFIGGSTEAFF,TGTGCCAGCAGCTTTATAGGGGGAAGCACTGAAGCTTTCTTT
TRBV30,.,.,TRBJ2-2,CAWKSQGNTGELFF,TGTGCCTGGAAATCCCAGGGGAACACCGGGGAGCTGTTTTTT
TRBV6-5,TRBD2,once,TRBJ2-7,CASSYSGEGYEQYF,TGTGCCAGCAGTTACTCGGGGGAGGGGTACGAGCAGTACTTC
TRBV6-2/TRBV6-3,.,.,TRBJ2-5,CASSYDRETQYF,TGTGCCAGCAGTTACGATCGGGAGACCCAGTACTTC
TRBV10-3,.,.,TRBJ2-7,CAISPWREGTYEQYF,TGTGCCATCTCCCCCTGGCGGGAAGGGACCTACGAGCAGTACTTC
TRBV28,.,.,TRBJ2-6,CASVGGSGANVLTF,TGTGCCAGCGTCGGGGGTAGTGGGGCCAACGTCCTGACTTTC
TRBV3-1/TRBV3-2,.,.,TRBJ1-6,CASSQEAGNSPLHF,TGTGCCAGCAGCCAAGAAGCAGGGAATTCACCCCTCCACTTT
TRBV7-3,.,once,TRBJ2-2,CASSFTGGGRTGELFF,TGTGCCAGCAGCTTTACAGGGGGGGGGCGGACCGGGGAGCTGTTTTTT
TRBV9,.,once,TRBJ1-6,CASSVGQSPLSSPLHF,TGTGCCAGCAGCGTAGGACAGTCACCTCTGAGTTCACCCCTCCACTTT
TRBV19,TRBD1,.,TRBJ1-2,CASSISSSGTGVHGYTF,TGTGCCAGTAGTATCTCTTCGTCCGGGACAGGGGTTCATGGCTACACCTTC
TRBV6-6,.,medium-sized,TRBJ2-1,CASSSTGSSYNEQFF,TGTGCCAGCAGTTCCACCGGGAGCTCCTACAATGAGCAGTTCTTC
TRBV4-3,.,.,TRBJ2-5,CASSQTLEQETQYF,TGCGCCAGCAGCCAAACCCTGGAGCAAGAGACCCAGTACTTC
TRBV3-1/TRBV3-2,.,once,TRBJ1-4,CASSPGHREKLFF,TGTGCCAGCAGCCCGGGACATCGTGAAAAACTGTTTTTT
TRBV6-6,TRBD2,.,TRBJ2-3,CASTSTSVSTDTQYF,TGTGCCAGCACCTCTACTAGCGTTAGCACAGATACGCAGTATTTT
TRBV6-1,TRBD1,few,TRBJ1-2,CASSEGTGANYGYTF,TGTGCCAGCAGTGAAGGGACAGGAGCTAACTATGGCTACACCTTC
TRBV7-2,.,few,TRBJ2-2,CASRATQGGAGELFF,TGTGCCAGCAGAGCTACACAGGGTGGGGCCGGGGAGCTGTTTTTT
TRBV7-2,TRBD1,few,TRBJ2-5,CASSLVIDRGETQYF,TGTGCCAGCAGCTTAGTTATCGACAGGGGGGAGACCCAGTACTTC
TRBV3-1/TRBV3-2,TRBD1,.,TRBJ1-2,CASSQARGRDYGYTF,TGTGCCAGCAGCCAAGCCAGGGGGCGGGACTATGGCTACACCTTC
TRBV28,TRBD2,.,TRBJ2-2,CASRTLAGTNTGELFF,TGTGCCAGCAGAACACTAGCGGGCACGAACACCGGGGAGCTGTTTTTT
TRBV7-8,.,.,TRBJ1-5,CASSLIGTPTYSNQPQHF,TGTGCCAGCAGCTTAATTGGGACACCGACCTATAGCAATCAGCCCCAGCATTTT
TRBV30,.,.,TRBJ1-2,CAWAGLSYGYTF,TGTGCCTGGGCAGGTCTTTCTTATGGCTACACCTTC
TRBV7-2,.,.,TRBJ1-2,CASSSNTALGGYTF,TGTGCCAGCAGCTCGAATACGGCTTTGGGGGGATACACCTTC